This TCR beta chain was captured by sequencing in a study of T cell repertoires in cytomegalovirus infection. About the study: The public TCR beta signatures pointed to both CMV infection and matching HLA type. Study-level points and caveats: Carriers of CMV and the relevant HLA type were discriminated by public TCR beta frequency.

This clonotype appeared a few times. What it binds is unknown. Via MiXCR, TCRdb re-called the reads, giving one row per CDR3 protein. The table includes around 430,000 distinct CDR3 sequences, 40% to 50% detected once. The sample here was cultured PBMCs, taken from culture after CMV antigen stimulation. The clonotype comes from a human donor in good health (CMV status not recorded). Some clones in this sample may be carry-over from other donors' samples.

The CDR3 nucleotides are TGTGCCAGCAGCGCGACAGGGATGGACCAGCCCCAGCATTTT. Encoded protein: CASSATGMDQPQHF. The chain recombines TRBV7-6 with TRBJ1-5, with 7 bases aligning to TRBD1. Germline assignment: CDR1 SGHVS and CDR2 FNYEAQ. The CDR3 runs to 14 residues. V was pared by 5 bases and J by 7 bases, with 8 bases of the junction left unmatched.